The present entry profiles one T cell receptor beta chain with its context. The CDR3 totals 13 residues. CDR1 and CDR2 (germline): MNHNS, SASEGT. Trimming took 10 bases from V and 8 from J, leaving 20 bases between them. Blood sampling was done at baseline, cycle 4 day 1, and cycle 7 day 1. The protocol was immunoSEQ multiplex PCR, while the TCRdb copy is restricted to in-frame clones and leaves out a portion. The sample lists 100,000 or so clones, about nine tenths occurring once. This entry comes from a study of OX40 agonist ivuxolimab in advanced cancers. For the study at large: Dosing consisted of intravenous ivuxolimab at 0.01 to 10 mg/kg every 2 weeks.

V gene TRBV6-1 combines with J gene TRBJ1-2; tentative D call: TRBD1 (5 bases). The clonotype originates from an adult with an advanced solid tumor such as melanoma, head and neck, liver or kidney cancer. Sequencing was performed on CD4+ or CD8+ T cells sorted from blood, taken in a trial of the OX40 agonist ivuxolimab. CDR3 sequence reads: CATRDLTFTGYTF. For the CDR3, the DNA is TGTGCCACCCGGGACCTTACCTTTACCGGCTACACCTTC.